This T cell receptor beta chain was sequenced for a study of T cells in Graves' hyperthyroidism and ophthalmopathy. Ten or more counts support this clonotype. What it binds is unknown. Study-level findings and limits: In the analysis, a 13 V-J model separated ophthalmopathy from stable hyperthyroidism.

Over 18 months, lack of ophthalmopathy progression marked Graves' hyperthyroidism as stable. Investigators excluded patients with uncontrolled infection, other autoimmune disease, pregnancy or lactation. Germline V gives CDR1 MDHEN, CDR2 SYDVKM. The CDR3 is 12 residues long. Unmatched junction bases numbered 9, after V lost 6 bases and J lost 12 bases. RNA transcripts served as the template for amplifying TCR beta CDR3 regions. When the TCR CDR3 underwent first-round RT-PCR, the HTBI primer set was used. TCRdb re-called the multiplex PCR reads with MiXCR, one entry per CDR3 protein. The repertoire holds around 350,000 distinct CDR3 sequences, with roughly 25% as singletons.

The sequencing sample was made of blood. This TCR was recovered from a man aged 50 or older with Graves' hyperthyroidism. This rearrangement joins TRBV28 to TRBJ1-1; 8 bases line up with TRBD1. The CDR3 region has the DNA TGTGCCAGCAGACCAGGGGGCGTGGGACCTTTCTTT. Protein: CASRPGGVGPFF.